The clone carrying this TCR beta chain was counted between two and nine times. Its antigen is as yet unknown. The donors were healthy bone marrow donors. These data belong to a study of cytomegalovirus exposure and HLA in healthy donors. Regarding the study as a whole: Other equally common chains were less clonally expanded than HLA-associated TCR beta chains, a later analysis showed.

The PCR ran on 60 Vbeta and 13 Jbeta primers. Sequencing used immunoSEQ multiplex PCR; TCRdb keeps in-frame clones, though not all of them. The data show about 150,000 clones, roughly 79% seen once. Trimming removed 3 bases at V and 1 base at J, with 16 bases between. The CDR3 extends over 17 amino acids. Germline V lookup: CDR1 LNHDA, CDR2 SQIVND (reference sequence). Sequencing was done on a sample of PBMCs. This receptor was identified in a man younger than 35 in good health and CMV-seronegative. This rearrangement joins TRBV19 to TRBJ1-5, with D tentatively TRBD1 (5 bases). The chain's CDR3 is CASSMSTLAGSNQPQHF. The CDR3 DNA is TGTGCCAGTAGTATGTCGACACTCGCAGGGAGCAATCAGCCCCAGCATTTT.